The rows below give T cell receptor beta chains drawn from one sample of a study of monozygotic twins with inflammatory bowel disease. Using the 5' RACE reads, TCRdb records one entry per CDR3 protein without DNA. This repertoire includes 400,000 to 500,000 distinct CDR3 sequences. Sequences were obtained from blood. Receptor source: a human donor with ulcerative colitis or Crohn's disease, or a healthy co-twin of an affected twin (not recorded which). CDR3s include the opening cysteine and the closing phenylalanine or tryptophan.

j_call v_call cdr3_aa
TRBJ2-3 TRBV18 CASSPPRGGPGTDTQYF
TRBJ1-3 TRBV6-6 CASSYGTTGNTIYF
TRBJ2-2 TRBV7-6 CASSLLGGSNTGELFF
TRBJ2-1 TRBV12-3/TRBV12-4 CASSLGGTGGQFF
TRBJ1-6 TRBV12-3/TRBV12-4 CASSLDRVFNSPLHF
TRBJ2-1 TRBV6-1 CASLKTGTELWNEQFF
TRBJ1-1 TRBV7-9 CASRHRGARVFTEAFF
TRBJ1-2 TRBV2 CASLEGPGGYTF
TRBJ2-1 TRBV20-1 CSARDLAISYNEQFF
TRBJ1-2 TRBV20-1 CSAILWTGEGYTF
TRBJ2-2 TRBV6-5 CASGRGRAGELFF
TRBJ2-2 TRBV7-9 CASSLLGESGELFF
TRBJ2-3 TRBV7-6 CASSPSGTGESDTQYF
TRBJ2-1 TRBV29-1 CSALRDYSGAFF
TRBJ1-2 TRBV20-1 CSAEPGQGDYGYTF
TRBJ1-3 TRBV5-1 CASGPGQDPSGNTIYF